This T cell receptor (beta chain) came from a study of neurological immune-mediated disorders. The V gene's germline CDR1 is DFQATT and CDR2 SNEGSKA (reference sequence). CDR3 length: 13 amino acids. V lost 1 base, J lost 2 bases, and 1 base stayed unmatched. Time point defined: longitudinal time-point 3. Synthesis of cDNA was carried out by template-switch 5'RACE. The reaction used 10-nucleotide random UMIs. TCRdb redid the calling of the 5' RACE reads with MiXCR, one entry per CDR3 protein. Of roughly 50,000 distinct CDR3 sequences listed, about 13% were seen once; the top ten hold around 8.8%. This clonotype was recorded at least ten times.

The sequenced sample was PBMCs. The chain employs TRBV20-1 and TRBJ2-7; 8 positions agree with TRBD1. This clonotype originated in a male donor with HTLV-1-associated myelopathy (HAM/TSP). CDR3 region: CSARADRAYEQYF. In DNA, the CDR3 is TGCAGTGCTAGAGCGGACAGGGCCTACGAGCAGTACTTC.